Included here is one T cell receptor beta chain sequence, with context. Its antigen remains unidentified. For TCRbeta, the library was prepared with unique molecular identifiers. Each CDR3 protein is one row after TCRdb ran MiXCR on the PCR reads. This table holds approximately 79,000 distinct CDR3 sequences, 18% found once. This specimen comes from a study of T-cell reconstitution after alpha-beta-depleted transplantation in children. The germline V and J ends were trimmed by 2 bases and 7 bases, with 10 bases remaining between them. Germline CDR1 SGHKS, CDR2 YYEKEE (reference sequence). CDR3 size: 14 residues. Study-level findings and limits: The authors attributed T-cell counts and diversity one year after transplant mostly to newly produced T cells. High day-60 TCRbeta diversity in some patients came from surviving recipient T cells and thymic progenitors. Several hundred expanded graft clones reportedly supplied alpha-beta T cells about two months after transplant.

Sequencing was performed on PBMCs, mostly from graft donor cells, taken 360 days after TCRalphabeta/CD19-depleted stem cell transplant. The rearrangement uses TRBV5-5 and TRBJ1-6; no firm D call. The TCR originated in a male patient aged 2 to 10 who had a stem cell transplant for acute lymphoblastic leukemia, so the T cells may come from the graft donor. The CDR3 region has the DNA TGTGCCAGCAGCTTCCCGGAGGTGAATTCACCCCTCCACTTT. Translated: CASSFPEVNSPLHF.